The present entry profiles one T cell receptor beta chain with its context. This sample was included in a study of cytomegalovirus exposure and HLA in healthy donors. This CDR3 is built from 15 residues. CDR1 and CDR2 (germline): MNHEY, SVGAGI. V dropped 1 base and J dropped 5 bases, with 14 bases sitting between them. Some clones are missing from TCRdb's copy, which holds only in-frame ones; the method was immunoSEQ multiplex PCR. The table records some 170,000 clones, 86% of them present only once. The rearrangement links TRBV6-5 to TRBJ2-5; possible D gene TRBD2, 7 bases. The sample consisted of PBMCs. The sequence was collected from a man younger than 30 in good health and CMV-seropositive. The CDR3 DNA follows: TGTGCCAGCAGTTACTGGGGGGGCCAGGGCGAGACCCAGTACTTC. This sequence encodes CASSYWGGQGETQYF.